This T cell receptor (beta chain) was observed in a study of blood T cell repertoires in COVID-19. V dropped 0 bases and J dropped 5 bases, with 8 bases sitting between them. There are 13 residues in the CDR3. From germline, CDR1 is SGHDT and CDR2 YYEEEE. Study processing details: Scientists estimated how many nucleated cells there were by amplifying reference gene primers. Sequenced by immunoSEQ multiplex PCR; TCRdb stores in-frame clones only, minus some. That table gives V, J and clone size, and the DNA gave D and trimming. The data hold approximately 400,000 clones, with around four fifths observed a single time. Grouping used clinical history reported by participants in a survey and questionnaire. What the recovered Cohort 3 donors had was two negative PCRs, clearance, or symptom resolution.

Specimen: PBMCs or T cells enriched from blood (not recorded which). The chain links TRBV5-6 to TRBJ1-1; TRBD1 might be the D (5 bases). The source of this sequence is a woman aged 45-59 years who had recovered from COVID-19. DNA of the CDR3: TGTGCCAGCAGCTTGGCAGGGAGGACTGAAGCTTTCTTT. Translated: CASSLAGRTEAFF.